This T cell receptor beta chain was retrieved from a study of control samples from healthy donors and cancer patients. This CDR3 is 17 amino acids long. Germline CDR1 is LNHDA and CDR2 is SQIVND (reference sequence). Trimming took off 5 bases at V and 1 base at J, with 20 bases between the two ends. Some clones are missing from TCRdb's copy, which holds only in-frame ones; the method was immunoSEQ multiplex PCR. The table records under 150,000 clones, around 87% of them present only once. The receptor was derived from a man aged 35 to 55 in good health. Source material: blood. V and J are TRBV19 and TRBJ1-1; D may be TRBD1 (6 bases). CDR3 in DNA: TGTGCCAGTAGTGACAGGAGATCATTCCGCGGGAACACTGAAGCTTTCTTT. Translated: CASSDRRSFRGNTEAFF.